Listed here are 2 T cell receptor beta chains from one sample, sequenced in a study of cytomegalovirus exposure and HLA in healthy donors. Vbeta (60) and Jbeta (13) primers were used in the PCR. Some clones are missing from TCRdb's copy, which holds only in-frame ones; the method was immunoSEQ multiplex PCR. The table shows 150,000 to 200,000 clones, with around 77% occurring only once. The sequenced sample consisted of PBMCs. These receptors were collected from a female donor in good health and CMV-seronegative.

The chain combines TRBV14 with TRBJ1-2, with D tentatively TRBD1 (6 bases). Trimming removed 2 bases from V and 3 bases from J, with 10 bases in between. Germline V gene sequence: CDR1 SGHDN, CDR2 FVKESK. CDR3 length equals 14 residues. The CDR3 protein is CASSQSRGYYGYTF. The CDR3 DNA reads TGTGCCAGCAGCCAAAGCAGGGGCTACTATGGCTACACCTTC. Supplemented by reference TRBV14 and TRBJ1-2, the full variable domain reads EAGVTQFPSHSVIEKGQTVTLRCDPISGHDNLYWYRRVMGKEIKFLLHFVKESKQDESGMPNNRFLAERTGGTYSTLKVQPAELEDSGVYFCASSQSRGYYGYTFGSGTRLTVV.

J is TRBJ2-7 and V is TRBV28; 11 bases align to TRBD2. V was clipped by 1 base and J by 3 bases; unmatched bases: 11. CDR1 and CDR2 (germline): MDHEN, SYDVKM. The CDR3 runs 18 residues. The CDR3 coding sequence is TGTGCCAGCAGTTTATCGGGACTAGCGGCCTCCTACCACTACGAGCAGTACTTC. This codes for CASSLSGLAASYHYEQYF. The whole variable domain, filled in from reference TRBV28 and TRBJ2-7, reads DVKVTQSSRYLVKRTGEKVFLECVQDMDHENMFWYRQDPGLGLRLIYFSYDVKMKEKGDIPEGYSVSREKKERFSLILESASTNQTSMYLCASSLSGLAASYHYEQYFGPGTRLTVT.